The rows below give T cell receptor beta chains drawn from one sample of a study of human T cells and chemical hapten exposure. TCRdb fed the RACE reads into MiXCR, producing one record per CDR3 protein. The sample carries 380,000 or so distinct CDR3 sequences, 4% to 5.5% recorded once. The starting material was whole blood, obtained in connection with sensitization to the hapten diphenylcyclopropenone (DPC). These receptors came from a woman aged 45-60 years with alopecia areata. Some clones in this sample may be carry-over from other donors' samples. Both conserved end residues are part of each CDR3. The order of the fields is J gene, V gene, D gene, clone size, CDR3 protein, CDR3 DNA. The D gene is left open where the match is weak. Not every row has a clone size; where given, it reads once, few, many or a size class.

J gene: TRBJ2-1
V gene: TRBV18
D gene: NA
clone size: many
CDR3 protein: CASSPPGLTHNEQFF
CDR3 DNA: TGTGCCAGCTCACCACCGGGACTGACTCACAATGAGCAGTTCTTC

J gene: TRBJ2-1
V gene: TRBV9
D gene: NA
clone size: many
CDR3 protein: CASSPPAGQSYNEQFF
CDR3 DNA: TGTGCCAGCAGCCCCCCCGCGGGACAGTCCTACAATGAGCAGTTCTTC

J gene: TRBJ1-6
V gene: TRBV7-2
D gene: NA
clone size: many
CDR3 protein: CASSLQYNSPLHF
CDR3 DNA: TGTGCCAGCAGCTTACAGTATAATTCACCCCTCCACTTT

J gene: TRBJ2-2
V gene: TRBV20-1
D gene: TRBD2
clone size: many
CDR3 protein: CSAGTSGAATGELFF
CDR3 DNA: TGCAGTGCTGGGACTAGCGGGGCCGCCACCGGGGAGCTGTTTTTT

J gene: TRBJ2-1
V gene: TRBV29-1
D gene: NA
clone size: many
CDR3 protein: CSVEGIVGYNEQFF
CDR3 DNA: TGCAGCGTTGAAGGCATCGTTGGTTACAATGAGCAGTTCTTC

J gene: TRBJ2-2
V gene: TRBV6-2/TRBV6-3
D gene: NA
clone size: NA
CDR3 protein: CASRKTGNTGELFF
CDR3 DNA: TGTGCCAGCAGAAAGACAGGCAACACCGGGGAGCTGTTTTTT

J gene: TRBJ2-3
V gene: TRBV29-1
D gene: NA
clone size: many
CDR3 protein: CSVEPGTDTQYF
CDR3 DNA: TGCAGCGTTGAGCCGGGCACAGATACGCAGTATTTT

J gene: TRBJ1-1
V gene: TRBV28
D gene: TRBD1
clone size: few
CDR3 protein: CAISDRLDTEAFF
CDR3 DNA: TGTGCCATTTCGGACAGGCTTGACACTGAAGCTTTCTTT

J gene: TRBJ2-1
V gene: TRBV24-1
D gene: TRBD2
clone size: few
CDR3 protein: CATSRSGSSYNEQFF
CDR3 DNA: TGTGCCACCAGTCGGAGCGGGAGCTCCTACAATGAGCAGTTCTTC

J gene: TRBJ1-5
V gene: TRBV16
D gene: NA
clone size: many
CDR3 protein: CASSPLGGGRQPQHF
CDR3 DNA: TGTGCCAGCAGCCCCCTTGGGGGGGGCAGGCAGCCCCAGCATTTT

J gene: TRBJ2-1
V gene: TRBV2
D gene: TRBD2
clone size: few
CDR3 protein: CASSEEDSGPGPYNEQFF
CDR3 DNA: TGTGCCAGCAGTGAAGAAGATAGCGGGCCAGGACCCTACAATGAGCAGTTCTTC

J gene: TRBJ1-2
V gene: TRBV7-8
D gene: NA
clone size: many
CDR3 protein: CASSLSATTPYGYTF
CDR3 DNA: TGTGCCAGCAGCTTATCAGCGACTACCCCCTATGGCTACACCTTC

J gene: TRBJ1-6
V gene: TRBV5-1
D gene: NA
clone size: few
CDR3 protein: CASSLEAVNSPLHF
CDR3 DNA: TGCGCCAGCAGCTTGGAGGCGGTAAATTCACCCCTCCACTTT

J gene: TRBJ2-5
V gene: TRBV15
D gene: NA
clone size: NA
CDR3 protein: CATSRERAGQPQYF
CDR3 DNA: TGTGCCACCAGCAGAGAGCGGGCAGGGCAGCCCCAGTACTTC

J gene: TRBJ2-3
V gene: TRBV11-3
D gene: NA
clone size: few
CDR3 protein: CASSEDIYTDTQYF
CDR3 DNA: TGTGCCAGCAGCGAGGACATCTACACAGATACGCAGTATTTT

J gene: TRBJ2-2
V gene: TRBV13
D gene: NA
clone size: many
CDR3 protein: CASSSVSTGELFF
CDR3 DNA: TGTGCCAGCAGCTCGGTCTCCACCGGGGAGCTGTTTTTT

J gene: TRBJ1-4
V gene: TRBV6-1
D gene: NA
clone size: many
CDR3 protein: CASSALGGSNEKLFF
CDR3 DNA: TGTGCCAGCAGTGCTCTGGGAGGATCTAATGAAAAACTGTTTTTT

J gene: TRBJ1-2
V gene: TRBV27
D gene: NA
clone size: many
CDR3 protein: CASSLSGTASNYGYTF
CDR3 DNA: TGTGCCAGCAGTTTATCGGGCACAGCTTCTAACTATGGCTACACCTTC

J gene: TRBJ2-4
V gene: TRBV7-2
D gene: NA
clone size: few
CDR3 protein: CASSSPGANIQYF
CDR3 DNA: TGTGCCAGCAGCTCACCGGGGGCCAACATTCAGTACTTC

J gene: TRBJ2-1
V gene: TRBV25-1
D gene: NA
clone size: many
CDR3 protein: CASIPRDSLNEQFF
CDR3 DNA: TGTGCCAGCATTCCGCGGGACAGCCTTAATGAGCAGTTCTTC

J gene: TRBJ2-1
V gene: TRBV29-1
D gene: NA
clone size: many
CDR3 protein: CSVVTGFLYNEQFF
CDR3 DNA: TGCAGCGTTGTAACGGGCTTTCTTTACAATGAGCAGTTCTTC

J gene: TRBJ2-1
V gene: TRBV2
D gene: TRBD1
clone size: many
CDR3 protein: CASSKLGTGEFNEQFF
CDR3 DNA: TGTGCCAGCAGTAAATTAGGGACAGGGGAGTTTAATGAGCAGTTCTTC

J gene: TRBJ1-5
V gene: TRBV29-1
D gene: TRBD1
clone size: many
CDR3 protein: CSVVVGTGQPQHF
CDR3 DNA: TGCAGCGTCGTGGTCGGGACAGGGCAGCCCCAGCATTTT

J gene: TRBJ2-2
V gene: TRBV30
D gene: TRBD2
clone size: few
CDR3 protein: CAWSSGRNPGELFF
CDR3 DNA: TGTGCCTGGAGTAGCGGGAGGAACCCCGGGGAGCTGTTTTTT

J gene: TRBJ2-3
V gene: TRBV24-1
D gene: NA
clone size: NA
CDR3 protein: CATSDRASWSDTQYF
CDR3 DNA: TGTGCCACCAGTGATAGGGCTAGCTGGTCGGATACGCAGTATTTT

J gene: TRBJ1-1
V gene: TRBV9
D gene: NA
clone size: many
CDR3 protein: CASSVDLNTEAFF
CDR3 DNA: TGTGCCAGCAGCGTAGACCTGAACACTGAAGCTTTCTTT

J gene: TRBJ2-7
V gene: TRBV4-3
D gene: TRBD2
clone size: few
CDR3 protein: CASSQGTSDYYEQYF
CDR3 DNA: TGCGCCAGCAGCCAAGGCACTAGCGACTACTACGAGCAGTACTTC

J gene: TRBJ2-1
V gene: TRBV6-2/TRBV6-3
D gene: NA
clone size: NA
CDR3 protein: CASERRNEQFF
CDR3 DNA: TGTGCATCGGAGCGTCGCAATGAGCAGTTCTTC

J gene: TRBJ1-1
V gene: TRBV12-3/TRBV12-4
D gene: NA
clone size: few
CDR3 protein: CASNPGSGTDTEAFF
CDR3 DNA: TGTGCCAGCAACCCCGGGTCAGGGACGGACACTGAAGCTTTCTTT

J gene: TRBJ2-3
V gene: TRBV14
D gene: NA
clone size: NA
CDR3 protein: CASSRFRASNTDTQYF
CDR3 DNA: TGTGCCAGCAGCCGATTCCGAGCGAGCAACACAGATACGCAGTATTTT

J gene: TRBJ2-7
V gene: TRBV5-1
D gene: NA
clone size: few
CDR3 protein: CASSLSAAYEQYF
CDR3 DNA: TGCGCCAGCAGCTTGTCCGCTGCCTACGAGCAGTACTTC

J gene: TRBJ2-5
V gene: TRBV5-1
D gene: NA
clone size: NA
CDR3 protein: CASSFYLSGSQETQYF
CDR3 DNA: TGCGCCAGCAGCTTTTACCTCTCCGGGAGCCAAGAGACCCAGTACTTC

J gene: TRBJ2-3
V gene: TRBV29-1
D gene: TRBD1
clone size: many
CDR3 protein: CSVGSGQGVSDTQYF
CDR3 DNA: TGCAGCGTTGGCAGCGGACAGGGGGTTTCAGATACGCAGTATTTT

J gene: TRBJ1-1
V gene: TRBV6-5
D gene: NA
clone size: many
CDR3 protein: CASSVPGQLPEAFF
CDR3 DNA: TGTGCCAGCAGTGTCCCCGGACAGCTCCCTGAAGCTTTCTTT

J gene: TRBJ2-6
V gene: TRBV7-9
D gene: NA
clone size: many
CDR3 protein: CASSCWGPLEGANVLTF
CDR3 DNA: TGTGCCAGCAGCTGCTGGGGACCCCTCGAAGGGGCCAACGTCCTGACTTTC

J gene: TRBJ2-1
V gene: TRBV11-3
D gene: NA
clone size: NA
CDR3 protein: CASSPAAGLRQFF
CDR3 DNA: TGTGCCAGCAGCCCGGCCGCGGGCCTGAGACAGTTCTTC

J gene: TRBJ2-3
V gene: TRBV7-2
D gene: TRBD2
clone size: many
CDR3 protein: CASSPRDYASTDTQYF
CDR3 DNA: TGTGCCAGCAGCCCGAGGGACTACGCTAGCACAGATACGCAGTATTTT

J gene: TRBJ2-4
V gene: TRBV15
D gene: TRBD2
clone size: many
CDR3 protein: CATRPSGAGDSKNIQYF
CDR3 DNA: TGTGCCACCAGACCATCCGGGGCGGGAGACTCCAAAAACATTCAGTACTTC

J gene: TRBJ2-1
V gene: TRBV7-2
D gene: NA
clone size: NA
CDR3 protein: CASSLELGVRFF
CDR3 DNA: TGTGCCAGCAGCTTAGAACTAGGGGTCCGGTTCTTC

J gene: TRBJ1-1
V gene: TRBV7-9
D gene: NA
clone size: few
CDR3 protein: CASSLAGRGSTEAFF
CDR3 DNA: TGTGCCAGCAGCTTGGCAGGGAGAGGAAGCACTGAAGCTTTCTTT

J gene: TRBJ1-2
V gene: TRBV7-2
D gene: NA
clone size: many
CDR3 protein: CASSPPPAVNYGYTF
CDR3 DNA: TGTGCCAGCAGCCCCCCCCCCGCGGTGAACTATGGCTACACCTTC

J gene: TRBJ1-4
V gene: TRBV5-1
D gene: NA
clone size: many
CDR3 protein: CASSLEGGYEKLFF
CDR3 DNA: TGCGCCAGCAGCTTGGAAGGAGGGTACGAAAAACTGTTTTTT

J gene: TRBJ2-5
V gene: TRBV12-3/TRBV12-4
D gene: TRBD2
clone size: NA
CDR3 protein: CASSSSGGAMETQYF
CDR3 DNA: TGTGCCAGCAGTTCAAGCGGGGGGGCCATGGAGACCCAGTACTTC

J gene: TRBJ2-5
V gene: TRBV19
D gene: NA
clone size: few
CDR3 protein: CASSLKESETQYF
CDR3 DNA: TGTGCCAGTAGCCTCAAAGAATCGGAGACCCAGTACTTC

J gene: TRBJ2-7
V gene: TRBV5-1
D gene: NA
clone size: NA
CDR3 protein: CASSQGRLNYEQYF
CDR3 DNA: TGCGCCAGCAGCCAGGGACGCTTGAACTACGAGCAGTACTTC

J gene: TRBJ1-2
V gene: TRBV6-5
D gene: NA
clone size: NA
CDR3 protein: CASRSPLPWAGGYTF
CDR3 DNA: TGTGCCAGCAGATCACCCCTCCCATGGGCGGGTGGCTACACCTTC

J gene: TRBJ2-7
V gene: TRBV4-2
D gene: NA
clone size: many
CDR3 protein: CASRTGQYF
CDR3 DNA: TGTGCCAGCAGGACAGGGCAGTACTTC

J gene: TRBJ2-7
V gene: TRBV2
D gene: NA
clone size: NA
CDR3 protein: CASSEGSGRKYF
CDR3 DNA: TGTGCCAGCAGTGAAGGTTCGGGTAGGAAGTACTTC

J gene: TRBJ2-4
V gene: TRBV20-1
D gene: NA
clone size: NA
CDR3 protein: CSATREVAKNIQYF
CDR3 DNA: TGCAGTGCTACCCGAGAGGTGGCCAAAAACATTCAGTACTTC

J gene: TRBJ2-2
V gene: TRBV27
D gene: TRBD1
clone size: many
CDR3 protein: CASSRFGAGGGYSDTGELFF
CDR3 DNA: TGTGCCAGCAGCAGATTTGGGGCAGGGGGCGGTTATTCGGACACCGGGGAGCTGTTTTTT

J gene: TRBJ2-7
V gene: TRBV6-1
D gene: TRBD1
clone size: many
CDR3 protein: CASSEGTGNAYEQYF
CDR3 DNA: TGTGCCAGCAGTGAAGGGACAGGCAATGCCTACGAGCAGTACTTC

J gene: TRBJ2-1
V gene: TRBV7-9
D gene: TRBD1
clone size: few
CDR3 protein: CASSSDREHEQFF
CDR3 DNA: TGTGCCAGCAGCTCCGACAGGGAGCATGAGCAGTTCTTC

J gene: TRBJ2-2
V gene: TRBV18
D gene: NA
clone size: few
CDR3 protein: CASSVSGELFF
CDR3 DNA: TGTGCCAGCTCTGTTTCCGGGGAGCTGTTTTTT

J gene: TRBJ2-3
V gene: TRBV12-3/TRBV12-4
D gene: NA
clone size: many
CDR3 protein: CASSLVRGTQYF
CDR3 DNA: TGTGCCAGCAGTTTGGTCCGGGGTACGCAGTATTTT